This entry describes one TCR beta chain. No antigen is known for it. Libraries of TRB cDNA were made by 5' RACE and carried UMIs. No DNA is given; TCRdb re-called the 5' RACE reads and lists each CDR3 protein once. This listing includes tens of thousands of distinct CDR3 sequences. The data derive from a study of CXCR3-negative and CXCR3-positive naive CD8 T cells. Notes on the study in general: Naive cells with CXCR3 showed TRB CDR3s that were more hydrophobic than those in CXCR3-negative naive cells. For naive cells, CXCR3-negative and CXCR3-positive subsets had similar TRBV-TRBJ usage; for memory cells, usage differed.

The CDR3 spans 14 residues. Germline CDR1 and CDR2: SEHNR and FQNEAQ (reference sequence). The sequence came from a human donor in good health. Some clones in this sample may be carry-over from other donors' samples. The V gene is TRBV7-9, the J gene TRBJ2-7; the TCRdb D gene call, TRBD1, has no DNA to confirm it. The sequenced material came from naive CXCR3- CD8+ T cells from blood. Regarding subset: CD45RO-CCR7+CD27+CD95- naive CD8+ T cells lacking CXCR3 (TNR3-). This CDR3 reads CASSAWDSPYEQYF. The full variable domain, in which reference TRBV7-9 and TRBJ2-7 provide the parts outside the CDR3, is DTGVSQNPRHKITKRGQNVTFRCDPISEHNRLYWYRQTLGQGPEFLTYFQNEAQLEKSRLLSDRFSAERPKGSFSTLEIQRTEQGDSAMYLCASSAWDSPYEQYFGPGTRLTVT.